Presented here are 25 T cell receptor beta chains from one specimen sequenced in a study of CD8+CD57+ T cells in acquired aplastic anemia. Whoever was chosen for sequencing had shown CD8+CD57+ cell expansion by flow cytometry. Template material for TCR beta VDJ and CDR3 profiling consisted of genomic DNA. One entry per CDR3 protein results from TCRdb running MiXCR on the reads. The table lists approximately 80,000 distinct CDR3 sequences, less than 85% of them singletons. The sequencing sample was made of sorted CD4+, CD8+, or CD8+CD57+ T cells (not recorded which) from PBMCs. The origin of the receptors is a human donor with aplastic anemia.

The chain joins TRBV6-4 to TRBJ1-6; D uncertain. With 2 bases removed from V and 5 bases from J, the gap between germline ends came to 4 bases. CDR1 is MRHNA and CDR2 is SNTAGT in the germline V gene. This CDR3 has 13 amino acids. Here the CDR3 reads CASSDNNNSPLHF. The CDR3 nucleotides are TGTGCCAGCAGTGACAATAATAATTCACCCCTCCACTTT.

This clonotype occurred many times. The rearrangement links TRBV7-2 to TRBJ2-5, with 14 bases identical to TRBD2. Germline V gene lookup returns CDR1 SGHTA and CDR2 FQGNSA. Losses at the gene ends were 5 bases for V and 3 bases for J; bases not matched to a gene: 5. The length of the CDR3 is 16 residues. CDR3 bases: TGTGCCAGCAGCCCTCCGGGACTAGCGGGAGAAGAGACCCAGTACTTC. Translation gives CASSPPGLAGEETQYF.

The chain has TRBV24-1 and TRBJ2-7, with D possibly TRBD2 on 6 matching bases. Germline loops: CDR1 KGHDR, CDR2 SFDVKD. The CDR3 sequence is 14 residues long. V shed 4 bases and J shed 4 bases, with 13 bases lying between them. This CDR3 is CATSEGGAPYEQYF. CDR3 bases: TGTGCCACCAGTGAAGGAGGGGCCCCTTACGAGCAGTACTTC.

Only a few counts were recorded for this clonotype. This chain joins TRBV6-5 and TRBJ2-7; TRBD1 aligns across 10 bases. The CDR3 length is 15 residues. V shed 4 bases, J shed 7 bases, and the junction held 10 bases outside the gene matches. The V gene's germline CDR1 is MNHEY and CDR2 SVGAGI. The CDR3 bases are TGTGCCAGCAGTTCCGGGACAGGGGAGGTTCATGAGCAGTACTTC. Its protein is CASSSGTGEVHEQYF.

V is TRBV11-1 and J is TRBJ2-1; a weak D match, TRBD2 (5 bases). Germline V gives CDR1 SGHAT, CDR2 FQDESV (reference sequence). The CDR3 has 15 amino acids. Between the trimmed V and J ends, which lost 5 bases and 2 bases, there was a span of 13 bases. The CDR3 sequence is CASSPRGTTYNEQFF. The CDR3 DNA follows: TGTGCCAGCAGCCCCCGGGGTACCACCTACAATGAGCAGTTCTTC.

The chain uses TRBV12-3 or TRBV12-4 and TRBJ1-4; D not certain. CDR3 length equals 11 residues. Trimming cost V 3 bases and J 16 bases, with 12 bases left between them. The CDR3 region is CASSFSGVRFF. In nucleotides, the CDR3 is TGTGCCAGCAGTTTTTCAGGCGTTCGGTTTTTT.

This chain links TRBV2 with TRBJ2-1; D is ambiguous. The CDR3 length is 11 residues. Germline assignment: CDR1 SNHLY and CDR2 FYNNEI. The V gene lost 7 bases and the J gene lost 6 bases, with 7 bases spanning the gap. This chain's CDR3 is CASTVLNEQFF. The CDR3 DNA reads TGTGCCAGCACGGTTCTCAATGAGCAGTTCTTC.

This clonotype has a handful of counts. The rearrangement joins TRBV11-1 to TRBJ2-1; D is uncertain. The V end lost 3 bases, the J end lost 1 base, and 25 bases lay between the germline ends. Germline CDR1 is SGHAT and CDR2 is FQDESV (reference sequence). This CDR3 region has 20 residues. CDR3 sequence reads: CASSFPSGYEVGGSYNEQFF. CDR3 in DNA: TGTGCCAGCAGCTTCCCCAGTGGATACGAGGTCGGTGGGTCCTACAATGAGCAGTTCTTC.

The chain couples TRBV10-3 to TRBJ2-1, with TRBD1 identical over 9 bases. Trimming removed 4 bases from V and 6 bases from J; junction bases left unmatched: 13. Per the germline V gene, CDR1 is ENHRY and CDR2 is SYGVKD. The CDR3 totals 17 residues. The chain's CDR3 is CAISASSGTGPFNEQFF. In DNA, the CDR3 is TGTGCCATCAGTGCTTCATCCGGGACAGGGCCCTTCAATGAGCAGTTCTTC.

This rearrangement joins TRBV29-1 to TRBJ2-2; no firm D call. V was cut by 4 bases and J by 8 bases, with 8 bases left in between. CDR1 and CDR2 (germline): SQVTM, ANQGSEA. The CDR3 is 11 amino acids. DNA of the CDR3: TGCAGCGTTGGGCAGCAAGGGGAGCTGTTTTTT. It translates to CSVGQQGELFF.

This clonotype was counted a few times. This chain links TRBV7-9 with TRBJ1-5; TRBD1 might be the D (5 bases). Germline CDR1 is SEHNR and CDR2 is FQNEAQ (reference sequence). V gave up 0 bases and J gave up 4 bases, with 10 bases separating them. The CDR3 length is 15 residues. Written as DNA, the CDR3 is TGTGCCAGCAGCTTAGCAGGAACAGGAAATCAGCCCCAGCATTTT. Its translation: CASSLAGTGNQPQHF.

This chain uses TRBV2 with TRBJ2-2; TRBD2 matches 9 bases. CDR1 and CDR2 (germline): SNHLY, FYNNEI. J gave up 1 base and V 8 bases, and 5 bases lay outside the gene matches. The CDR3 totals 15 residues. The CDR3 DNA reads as TGTGCCAGCGGCAGACTAGCGGTGAACACCGGGGAGCTGTTTTTT. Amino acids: CASGRLAVNTGELFF.

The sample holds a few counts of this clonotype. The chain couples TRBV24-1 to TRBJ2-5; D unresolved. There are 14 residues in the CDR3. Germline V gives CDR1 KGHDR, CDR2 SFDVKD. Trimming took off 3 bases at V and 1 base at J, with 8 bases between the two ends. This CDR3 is CATSDRSVQETQYF. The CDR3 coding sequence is TGTGCCACCAGTGATCGGTCAGTCCAAGAGACCCAGTACTTC.

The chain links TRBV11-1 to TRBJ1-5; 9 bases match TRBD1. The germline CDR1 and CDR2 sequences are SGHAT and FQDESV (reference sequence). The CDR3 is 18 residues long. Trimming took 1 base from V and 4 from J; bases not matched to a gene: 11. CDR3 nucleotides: TGTGCCAGCAGCTTAGGAGGGGGAGGGACAGGGAAAAATCAGCCCCAGCATTTT. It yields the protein CASSLGGGGTGKNQPQHF. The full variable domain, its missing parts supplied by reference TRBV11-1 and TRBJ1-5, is EAEVAQSPRYKITEKSQAVAFWCDPISGHATLYWYRQILGQGPELLVQFQDESVVDDSQLPKDRFSAERLKGVDSTLKIQPAELGDSAMYLCASSLGGGGTGKNQPQHFGDGTRLSIL.

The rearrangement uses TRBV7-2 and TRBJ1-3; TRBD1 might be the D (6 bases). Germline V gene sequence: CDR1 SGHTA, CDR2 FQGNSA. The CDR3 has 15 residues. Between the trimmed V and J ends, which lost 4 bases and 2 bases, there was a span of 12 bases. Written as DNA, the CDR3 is TGTGCCAGCAGCTCGGACAGCCTTACTGGAAACACCATATATTTT. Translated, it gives CASSSDSLTGNTIYF.

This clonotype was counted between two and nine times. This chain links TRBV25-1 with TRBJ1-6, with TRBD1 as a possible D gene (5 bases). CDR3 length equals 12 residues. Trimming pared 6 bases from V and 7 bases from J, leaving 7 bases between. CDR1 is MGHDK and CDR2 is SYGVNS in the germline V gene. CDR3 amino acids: CASRTANSPLHF. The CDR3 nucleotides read TGTGCCAGCAGGACAGCCAATTCACCCCTCCACTTT.

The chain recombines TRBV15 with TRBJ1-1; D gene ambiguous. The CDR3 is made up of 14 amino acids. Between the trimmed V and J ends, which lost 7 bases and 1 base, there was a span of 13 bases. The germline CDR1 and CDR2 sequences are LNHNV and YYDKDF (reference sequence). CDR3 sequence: CATTSLSGNTEAFF. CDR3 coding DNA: TGTGCCACCACCTCCCTATCGGGGAACACTGAAGCTTTCTTT.

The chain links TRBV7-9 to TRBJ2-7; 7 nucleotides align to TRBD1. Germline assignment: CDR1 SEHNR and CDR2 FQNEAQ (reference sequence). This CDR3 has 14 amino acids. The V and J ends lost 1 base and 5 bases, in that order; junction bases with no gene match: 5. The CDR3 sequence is CASSLEGAPHEQYF. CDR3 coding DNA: TGTGCCAGCAGCTTAGAGGGGGCGCCCCACGAGCAGTACTTC.

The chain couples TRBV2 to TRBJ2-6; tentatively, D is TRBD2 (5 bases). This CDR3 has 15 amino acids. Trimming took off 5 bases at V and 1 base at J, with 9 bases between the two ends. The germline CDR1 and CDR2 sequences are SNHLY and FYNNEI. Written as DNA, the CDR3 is TGTGCCAGCAGTTACTCGGGGTCTGGGGCCAACGTCCTGACTTTC. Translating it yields CASSYSGSGANVLTF.

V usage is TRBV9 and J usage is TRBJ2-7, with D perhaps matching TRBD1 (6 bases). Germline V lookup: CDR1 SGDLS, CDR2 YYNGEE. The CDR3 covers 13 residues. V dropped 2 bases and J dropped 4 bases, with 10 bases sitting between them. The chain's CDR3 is CASSVAQGYEQYF. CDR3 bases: TGTGCCAGCAGCGTGGCACAGGGTTACGAGCAGTACTTC.

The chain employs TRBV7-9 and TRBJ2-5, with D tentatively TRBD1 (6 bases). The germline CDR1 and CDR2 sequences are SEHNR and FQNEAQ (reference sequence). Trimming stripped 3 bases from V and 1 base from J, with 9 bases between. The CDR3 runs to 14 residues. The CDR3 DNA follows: TGTGCCAGCAGCTTGGCAGGGGCCCAAGAGACCCAGTACTTC. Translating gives CASSLAGAQETQYF.

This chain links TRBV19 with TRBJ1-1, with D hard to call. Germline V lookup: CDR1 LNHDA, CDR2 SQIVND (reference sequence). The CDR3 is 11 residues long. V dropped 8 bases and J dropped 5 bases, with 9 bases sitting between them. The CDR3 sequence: CASYRGTEAFF. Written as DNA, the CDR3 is TGTGCCAGTTACCGGGGAACTGAAGCTTTCTTT. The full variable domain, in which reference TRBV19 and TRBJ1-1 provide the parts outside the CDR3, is DGGITQSPKYLFRKEGQNVTLSCEQNLNHDAMYWYRQDPGQGLRLIYYSQIVNDFQKGDIAEGYSVSREKKESFPLTVTSAQKNPTAFYLCASYRGTEAFFGQGTRLTVV.

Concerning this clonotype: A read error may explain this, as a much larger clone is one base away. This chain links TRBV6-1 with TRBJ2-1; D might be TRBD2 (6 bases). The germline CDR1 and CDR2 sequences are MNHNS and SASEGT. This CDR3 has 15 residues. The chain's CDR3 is CTSSIAEASYNEQFF. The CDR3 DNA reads TGTACCAGCAGTATAGCGGAGGCCTCCTACAATGAGCAGTTCTTC.

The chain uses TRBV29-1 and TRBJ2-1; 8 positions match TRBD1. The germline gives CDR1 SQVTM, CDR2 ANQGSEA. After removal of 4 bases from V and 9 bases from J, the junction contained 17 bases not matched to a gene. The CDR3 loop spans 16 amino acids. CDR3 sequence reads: CSVVPHLSGQDIEQFF. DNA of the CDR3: TGCAGCGTTGTCCCGCACCTCTCGGGACAGGACATTGAGCAGTTCTTC.

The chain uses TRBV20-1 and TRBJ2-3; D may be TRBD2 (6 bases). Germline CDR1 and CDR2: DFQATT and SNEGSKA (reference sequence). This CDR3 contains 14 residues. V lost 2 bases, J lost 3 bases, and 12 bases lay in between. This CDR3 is CSARSSAGTDTQYF. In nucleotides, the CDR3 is TGCAGTGCTAGATCGAGTGCGGGGACAGATACGCAGTATTTT.